One and the same sample provided the 16 T cell receptor beta chains below, sequenced in a study of T cells in Graves' hyperthyroidism and ophthalmopathy. It was RNA transcripts that yielded the amplified TCR beta CDR3 regions. TCR CDR3 regions were first amplified by RT-PCR with HTBI primers. TCRdb recomputed calls from the multiplex PCR reads with MiXCR, one row per CDR3 protein. The sample contains about 400,000 distinct CDR3 sequences, around 16% of which appear only once. Sequenced material: blood. The receptors were sampled from a woman aged 18-35 years with Graves' hyperthyroidism.

In this sample, this clonotype turned up a few times. This chain links TRBV9 with TRBJ2-1, with a weak D call TRBD2 (7 bases). Germline V gene lookup returns CDR1 SGDLS and CDR2 YYNGEE. The CDR3 runs 15 residues. Trimming left V 3 bases short and J 5 bases short, with 15 bases between. The CDR3: CASSAGGRGHNEQFF. The CDR3 DNA reads TGTGCCAGCAGCGCCGGGGGGCGGGGGCACAATGAGCAGTTCTTC.

This clonotype was observed at least ten times. J is TRBJ1-1 and V is TRBV7-2; no definite D call. Between the trimmed V and J ends, which lost 2 bases and 0 bases, there was a span of 13 bases. Germline CDR1 is SGHTA and CDR2 is FQGNSA. The CDR3 runs to 16 residues. CDR3 region: CASSLYSFGMNTEAFF. The CDR3 DNA reads as TGTGCCAGCAGCTTATACAGTTTCGGGATGAACACTGAAGCTTTCTTT.

The chain recombines TRBV7-2 with TRBJ1-2; D possibly corresponds to TRBD1 (6 bases). The germline CDR1 and CDR2 sequences are SGHTA and FQGNSA. With 0 bases removed from V and 6 bases from J, the gap between germline ends came to 17 bases. The CDR3 length is 16 residues. The CDR3 spells CASSLAVTGNRDGYTF. For the CDR3, the DNA is TGTGCCAGCAGCTTAGCGGTAACAGGGAATAGGGATGGCTACACCTTC. Using reference TRBV7-2 and TRBJ1-2 for the parts outside the CDR3, the full variable domain is GAGVSQSPSNKVTEKGKDVELRCDPISGHTALYWYRQSLGQGLEFLIYFQGNSAPDKSGLPSDRFSAERTGGSVSTLTIQRTQQEDSAVYLCASSLAVTGNRDGYTFGSGTRLTVV.

The V gene is TRBV20-1, the J gene TRBJ2-1; 11 positions agree with TRBD2. Germline-derived CDR1 and CDR2 are DFQATT and SNEGSKA (reference sequence). This CDR3 has 16 amino acids. V trimming: 3 bases; J trimming: 5 bases; junction bases outside the gene matches: 9. The DNA of the CDR3 is TGCAGTGCTAGGCTTACTAGCGGGAGACATGACAATGAGCAGTTCTTC. Translated: CSARLTSGRHDNEQFF.

This rearrangement joins TRBV7-9 to TRBJ1-2; TRBD1 might be the D (5 bases). V lost 1 base, J lost 0 bases, and 12 bases lay in between. Germline CDR1 is SEHNR and CDR2 is FQNEAQ (reference sequence). CDR3 length: 16 residues. The CDR3 region has the DNA TGTGCCAGCAGCTTAGGACAGACTCGCACTAACTATGGCTACACCTTC. It yields the protein CASSLGQTRTNYGYTF. The whole variable domain, remainder taken from reference TRBV7-9 and TRBJ1-2, is DTGVSQNPRHKITKRGQNVTFRCDPISEHNRLYWYRQTLGQGPEFLTYFQNEAQLEKSRLLSDRFSAERPKGSFSTLEIQRTEQGDSAMYLCASSLGQTRTNYGYTFGSGTRLTVV.

A note on this clonotype: A read error is possible here, since a much larger clone lies one base away. This chain joins TRBV5-1 and TRBJ2-3; TRBD2 matches 8 bases. The V and J ends lost 4 bases and 5 bases, in that order; junction bases with no gene match: 9. Germline loops: CDR1 SGHRS, CDR2 YFSETQ. The length of the CDR3 is 15 residues. As DNA, the CDR3 is TGCGCCAGCAGCGCGGGACTAGAGGCGGTAGATACGCAGTATTTT. Translated, it gives CASSAGLEAVDTQYF.

The table lists this clonotype with many counts. The chain joins TRBV11-2 to TRBJ1-2; D gene unclear. Germline V lookup: CDR1 SGHAT, CDR2 FQNNGV. Trimming removed 0 bases at V and 7 bases at J, with 9 bases between. The CDR3 length is 13 residues. CDR3 in amino acids: CASSLDHETGYTF. CDR3 bases: TGTGCCAGCAGCTTAGATCACGAAACTGGCTACACCTTC.

Ten or more counts support this clonotype. For the CDR3, the DNA is TGCGCCAGCAGCTTGACGTTAGACCCTTCCTACAATGAGCAGTTCTTC. Translated, it gives CASSLTLDPSYNEQFF. The J gene is TRBJ2-1, the V gene TRBV5-1; D unclear. V lost 1 base and J lost 1, with 12 bases in between. Germline V gene sequence: CDR1 SGHRS, CDR2 YFSETQ. There are 16 residues in the CDR3.

At least ten counts were recorded for this clonotype. The V gene is TRBV9, the J gene TRBJ2-3, with TRBD2 matching 11 bases. V gave up 3 bases and J gave up 2 bases; unmatched junction bases: 5. The germline CDR1 and CDR2 sequences are SGDLS and YYNGEE. The CDR3 has 16 residues. As DNA, the CDR3 is TGTGCCAGCAGCGGCTCTAGCGGGGGGAACACAGATACGCAGTATTTT. This encodes CASSGSSGGNTDTQYF.

About this clonotype: The junction does not match germline at one end; this may be a read error. The chain couples TRBV7-9 to TRBJ1-6; D uncertain. The CDR3 extends over 17 amino acids. CDR1 and CDR2 from the germline V gene are SEHNR and FQNEAQ (reference sequence). The chain's CDR3 is CASSFREGSSSNSPPHF. Here the CDR3 DNA reads TGTGCCAGCAGCTTTAGAGAGGGTTCTTCGAGTAATTCACCCCCCCACTTT.

The chain is built from TRBV6-5 and TRBJ2-2; 13 nucleotides agree with TRBD2. This CDR3 has 20 residues. Germline lookup yields CDR1 MNHEY and CDR2 SVGAGI. V lost 4 bases to trimming and J lost 7 bases; unmatched junction nucleotides: 18. The CDR3 loop reads CASSSWTSGRGRDTSGELFF. In DNA, the CDR3 is TGTGCCAGCAGTTCTTGGACTAGCGGGAGAGGTCGGGATACAAGCGGGGAGCTGTTTTTT.

This clonotype was recorded a few times. V is TRBV7-2 and J is TRBJ2-7; 7 bases line up with TRBD2. Germline CDR1 reads SGHTA; CDR2 reads FQGNSA. V shed 4 bases, J shed 1 base, and the junction held 10 bases outside the gene matches. The CDR3 covers 16 residues. CDR3 region: CASSSSWGGSSYEQYF. The CDR3 bases are TGTGCCAGCAGCTCGTCCTGGGGCGGGAGTTCCTACGAGCAGTACTTC. The entire variable domain, with the rest obtained from reference TRBV7-2 and TRBJ2-7, is as follows: GAGVSQSPSNKVTEKGKDVELRCDPISGHTALYWYRQSLGQGLEFLIYFQGNSAPDKSGLPSDRFSAERTGGSVSTLTIQRTQQEDSAVYLCASSSSWGGSSYEQYFGPGTRLTVT.

This chain joins TRBV9 and TRBJ2-3; TRBD2 aligns across 7 bases. This CDR3 region has 15 residues. J gave up 2 bases and V 1 base, and 4 bases lay outside the gene matches. Germline V gives CDR1 SGDLS, CDR2 YYNGEE. The CDR3 DNA follows: TGTGCCAGCAGCGTATCAGGGAGGGCCACAGATACGCAGTATTTT. As protein: CASSVSGRATDTQYF.

The table lists this clonotype with many counts. This rearrangement joins TRBV3-1 to TRBJ1-6; D unclear. Germline CDR1 reads LGHDT; CDR2 reads YNNKEL (reference sequence). Between the trimmed V and J ends, which lost 0 bases and 12 bases, there was a span of 9 bases. The CDR3 length is 13 residues. For the CDR3, the DNA is TGTGCCAGCAGCCAAGATCCGGGCGGACCCCTCCACTTT. It encodes CASSQDPGGPLHF.

The rearrangement joins TRBV18 to TRBJ2-5; 13 bases line up with TRBD2. Germline V gene lookup returns CDR1 KGHSH and CDR2 LQKENI. V lost 3 bases and J lost 3; bases outside the gene matches: 10. The CDR3 runs 18 residues. The CDR3 DNA reads as TGTGCCAGCTCACCCCTTGGGACTAGCGGGGTAGCGGAAGAGACCCAGTACTTC. Its protein is CASSPLGTSGVAEETQYF.

This clonotype has ten or more counts. The chain combines TRBV12-3 or TRBV12-4 with TRBJ1-1; D is uncertain. The CDR3 length is 12 residues. The V end lost 3 bases, the J end lost 4 bases, and 6 bases lay between the germline ends. CDR3 DNA: TGTGCCAGCAGTTTTATGGTCACTGAAGCTTTCTTT. It encodes CASSFMVTEAFF.